What follows are 30 T cell receptor beta chains derived from one specimen sequenced in a study of cytomegalovirus exposure and HLA in healthy donors. The assay was immunoSEQ multiplex PCR, and TCRdb's table has in-frame clones only and misses some. The sample carries 250,000 to 400,000 clones, approximately 88% recorded once. The sequenced sample was PBMCs. The receptors derive from a young man in good health and CMV-seronegative.

The V and J genes are TRBV9 and TRBJ1-3, with D possibly TRBD1 on 6 matching bases. The V gene's germline CDR1 is SGDLS and CDR2 YYNGEE. The CDR3 consists of 15 residues. The ends were cut back, 0 bases at V and 4 bases at J, with 11 bases in the middle. Here the CDR3 reads CASSVGGQIGNTIYF. The CDR3 DNA reads as TGTGCCAGCAGCGTAGGCGGACAGATAGGAAACACCATATATTTT.

V and J are TRBV15 and TRBJ1-5; 7 bases align to TRBD1. V dropped 1 base and J dropped 3; count of bases not matched to a gene: 6. This CDR3 is 16 amino acids long. CDR1 is LNHNV, CDR2 YYDKDF, per germline (reference sequence). In DNA form, the CDR3 reads TGTGCCACCAGCAGAGGACAGGGAAGTAACAATCAGCCCCAGCATTTT. This gives the protein CATSRGQGSNNQPQHF.

This clone has only one observation. This CDR3 reads CASSSTGKETQYF. In DNA, the CDR3 is TGCGCCAGCAGCTCGACAGGGAAAGAGACCCAGTACTTC. The rearrangement uses TRBV5-1 and TRBJ2-5; 7 bases line up with TRBD1. There are 13 residues in the CDR3. Unmatched junction bases numbered 2, after V lost 3 bases and J lost 3 bases. The germline V gene encodes CDR1 SGHRS and CDR2 YFSETQ.

The rearrangement uses TRBV7-2 and TRBJ1-3; D gene uncertain. Trimming took off 1 base at V and 1 base at J, with 8 bases between the two ends. The length of the CDR3 is 15 residues. In germline, CDR1 is SGHTA, CDR2 FQGNSA. In nucleotides, the CDR3 is TGTGCCAGCAGCTTAGGCGCCCCTTCTGGAAACACCATATATTTT. Translation: CASSLGAPSGNTIYF.

The chain recombines TRBV7-9 with TRBJ1-3; D ambiguous. Germline V gene lookup returns CDR1 SEHNR and CDR2 FQNEAQ (reference sequence). The CDR3 extends over 14 amino acids. The V end was cut by 2 bases, the J end by 1 base, with 6 bases between. The CDR3 loop reads CASSLQASGNTIYF. CDR3 DNA sequence: TGTGCCAGCAGCTTACAAGCATCTGGAAACACCATATATTTT.

V gene TRBV5-1 combines with J gene TRBJ1-4; D remains ambiguous. The germline V gene has CDR1 SGHRS and CDR2 YFSETQ. There are 16 residues in the CDR3. Trimming left V 0 bases short and J 8 bases short, with 17 bases between. This CDR3 reads CASSLDSDTLGEKLFF. The CDR3 coding sequence is TGCGCCAGCAGCTTGGATTCGGATACCCTCGGGGAAAAACTGTTTTTT.

The CDR3 reads CASSWTPATNEKLFF. CDR3 sequence (DNA): TGTGCCAGCAGCTGGACTCCTGCAACTAATGAAAAACTGTTTTTT. The chain recombines TRBV28 with TRBJ1-4, with D hard to call. Germline V lookup: CDR1 MDHEN, CDR2 SYDVKM. V lost 6 bases and J 0 bases, leaving 11 bases between the germline ends. The CDR3 is made up of 15 amino acids.

This sequence joins TRBV12-5 and TRBJ1-4, with TRBD1 matching 11 bases. CDR3 length: 15 amino acids. Trimming took 2 bases from V and 7 from J; bases not matched to a gene: 3. CDR1 is LGHNT and CDR2 is FRNRAP in the germline V gene. In nucleotides, the CDR3 is TGTGCTAGTGGTTTGCACGGGACAGGGGGTGAAAAACTGTTTTTT. Its protein product is CASGLHGTGGEKLFF.

A few counts support this clone. The genes are TRBV27 and TRBJ1-1, with 11 bases aligning to TRBD1. Germline CDR1 reads MNHEY; CDR2 reads SMNVEV (reference sequence). This CDR3 has 15 amino acids. J lost 5 bases, V lost 6 bases, and 8 bases had no gene match. The CDR3 DNA follows: TGTGCCAGCAGACTTGGACAGGGGGCGTCTACTGAAGCTTTCTTT. Amino acid sequence: CASRLGQGASTEAFF.

CDR3 coding DNA: TGTGCCAGCAGTTTTGGACAGGGTCGGCTATATTTT. This sequence encodes CASSFGQGRLYF. The chain uses TRBV27 and TRBJ1-3; 8 bases match TRBD1. Germline loops: CDR1 MNHEY, CDR2 SMNVEV (reference sequence). This CDR3 is 12 amino acids long. V dropped 3 bases and J dropped 14; count of bases not matched to a gene: 6.

V and J are TRBV6-1 and TRBJ1-4; D uncertain. The CDR3 runs 14 residues. V lost 4 bases to trimming and J lost 5 bases, with 11 bases between them. Germline loops: CDR1 MNHNS, CDR2 SASEGT. CDR3 sequence reads: CASSVRSRNEKLFF. CDR3 sequence (DNA): TGTGCCAGCAGTGTCCGGTCTCGGAATGAAAAACTGTTTTTT.

The chain recombines TRBV30 with TRBJ1-1; TRBD1 matches at 8 bases. The CDR3 sequence is 16 residues long. Trimming took 3 bases from V and 1 from J; bases not matched to a gene: 10. The germline CDR1 and CDR2 sequences are GTSNPN and SVGIG (reference sequence). The CDR3 coding sequence is TGTGCCTGGAGACCCCAAGGACAGGGAAAGAACACTGAAGCTTTCTTT. It is translated as CAWRPQGQGKNTEAFF.

The DNA for the CDR3 is TGTGCCAGCAGCGTTCCGGATAGCGGTAGCACAGATACGCAGTATTTT. Residues: CASSVPDSGSTDTQYF. This chain connects TRBV5-4 to TRBJ2-3, with TRBD2 as a possible D gene (6 bases). The V and J ends lost 4 bases and 0 bases respectively, with 15 bases between them. This CDR3 is 16 amino acids long. Germline CDR1 reads SGHNT; CDR2 reads YYREEE (reference sequence).

The chain uses TRBV6-1 and TRBJ1-1; tentatively, D is TRBD1 (5 bases). Germline values: CDR1 MNHNS, CDR2 SASEGT. Trimming left V 7 bases short and J 1 base short, with 10 bases between. This CDR3 is built from 13 residues. CDR3 nucleotide sequence: TGTGCCAGCAAGAACACAGGGAACACTGAAGCTTTCTTT. It encodes CASKNTGNTEAFF.

The CDR3 spells CASGTELNTEAFF. Here the CDR3 DNA reads TGTGCCAGCGGAACGGAGCTTAACACTGAAGCTTTCTTT. V usage is TRBV6-5 and J usage is TRBJ1-1; no firm D call. The V end was cut by 8 bases, the J end by 2 bases, with 12 bases between. The CDR3 is 13 amino acids. Per germline, CDR1 MNHEY and CDR2 SVGAGI.

The V gene is TRBV28, the J gene TRBJ2-1; 7 bases map to TRBD1. CDR1 is MDHEN, CDR2 SYDVKM, per germline. V shed 6 bases and J 3 bases; nucleotides not matched to a gene: 8. This CDR3 has 15 amino acids. CDR3 residues: CASRVPRQGYNEQFF. CDR3 nucleotides: TGTGCCAGCAGGGTTCCGAGACAGGGCTACAATGAGCAGTTCTTC.

The chain uses TRBV27 and TRBJ1-1; 8 positions match TRBD1. After removal of 4 bases from V and 11 bases from J, the junction contained 15 bases not matched to a gene. The CDR3 is 15 amino acids. CDR1 MNHEY and CDR2 SMNVEV come from the germline V gene (reference sequence). The DNA for the CDR3 is TGTGCCAGCAGTTACGACGCCCGGACAGGGAAGGGGGCTTTCTTT. Translated: CASSYDARTGKGAFF.

The rearrangement uses TRBV5-4 and TRBJ2-1; D may be TRBD2 (6 bases). The CDR3 covers 13 residues. CDR1 and CDR2 from the germline V gene are SGHNT and YYREEE (reference sequence). The ends were cut back, 0 bases at V and 7 bases at J, with 8 bases in the middle. CDR3 in DNA: TGTGCCAGCAGCTTGGCCCGGGGGAATGAGCAGTTCTTC. Translation gives CASSLARGNEQFF.

The chain recombines TRBV7-8 with TRBJ1-1, with D possibly being TRBD1 (6 bases). The CDR3 is 13 amino acids. V lost 5 bases, J lost 4 bases, and 11 bases lay in between. Germline V gives CDR1 SGHVS, CDR2 FQNEAQ. CDR3 sequence (DNA): TGTGCCAGCAGCCATCCAGGGGTCACTGAAGCTTTCTTT. Its protein product is CASSHPGVTEAFF.

The chain is built from TRBV4-1 and TRBJ1-4; possibly TRBD1 for D (5 bases). The length of the CDR3 is 15 residues. Germline V lookup: CDR1 MGHRA, CDR2 YSYEKL. V lost 3 bases to trimming and J lost 7 bases, with 15 bases between them. The CDR3 DNA follows: TGCGCCAGCAGCCATGTCGGGGGTAGTGGTGAAAAACTGTTTTTT. Encoded protein: CASSHVGGSGEKLFF.

This chain joins TRBV7-6 and TRBJ2-5; TRBD1 matches 7 bases. This CDR3 contains 14 residues. Trimming cost V 4 bases and J 2 bases; bases outside gene matches: 4. CDR1 SGHVS and CDR2 FNYEAQ come from the germline V gene. The CDR3 DNA reads as TGTGCCAGCAGCTCTACAGGGGAACAAGAGACCCAGTACTTC. This sequence encodes CASSSTGEQETQYF.

J is TRBJ2-3 and V is TRBV7-8; 11 bases line up with TRBD1. V lost 3 bases, J lost 6 bases, and 5 bases stayed unmatched. The V gene's germline CDR1 is SGHVS and CDR2 FQNEAQ. The CDR3 has 15 amino acids. The CDR3 nucleotides are TGTGCCAGCAGCTTGAGGACAGGGGGCAGTGATACGCAGTATTTT. It translates to CASSLRTGGSDTQYF.

This clone turned up a few times. V gene TRBV6-1 combines with J gene TRBJ2-1; D gene unclear. The germline V and J ends were trimmed by 4 bases and 7 bases, with 8 bases remaining between them. From germline, CDR1 is MNHNS and CDR2 SASEGT. CDR3 length equals 12 residues. DNA of the CDR3: TGTGCCAGCAGTGGCCAGAGGAATGAGCAGTTCTTC. This codes for CASSGQRNEQFF.

The chain is built from TRBV30 and TRBJ1-1; D might be TRBD1 (5 bases). V lost 4 bases and J 1 base, leaving 7 bases between the germline ends. Germline V gene sequence: CDR1 GTSNPN, CDR2 SVGIG (reference sequence). The CDR3 length is 12 residues. This CDR3 is CAWITGNTEAFF. As DNA, the CDR3 is TGTGCCTGGATTACAGGGAACACTGAAGCTTTCTTT.

The chain uses TRBV7-6 and TRBJ2-7, with TRBD1 matching over 11 bases. Trimming removed 5 bases from V and 4 bases from J; junction bases left unmatched: 4. The CDR3 contains 14 residues. Looked up from germline, CDR1 is SGHVS and CDR2 is FNYEAQ. CDR3 bases: TGTGCCAGCAGCCCCGGACAGGGGGCTTACGAGCAGTACTTC. Encoded protein: CASSPGQGAYEQYF.

J is TRBJ1-1 and V is TRBV4-1, with 7 nucleotides matching TRBD1. The trim removed 2 bases at V and 13 bases at J, leaving 13 bases unmatched. Germline CDR1 reads MGHRA; CDR2 reads YSYEKL. The CDR3 covers 14 residues. The CDR3 bases are TGCGCCAGCAGCCAACTACTTACCCGGGACAGTTGTTTCTTT. The encoded protein is CASSQLLTRDSCFF.

The chain employs TRBV7-9 and TRBJ2-1, with a tentative D call TRBD1 (6 bases). Germline V gives CDR1 SEHNR, CDR2 FQNEAQ (reference sequence). V dropped 4 bases and J dropped 6 bases, with 19 bases sitting between them. The CDR3 length is 16 residues. The CDR3 region has the DNA TGTGCCAGCAGCTCCATCACAGGGATCGTGGGCAATGAGCAGTTCTTC. This gives the protein CASSSITGIVGNEQFF.

The chain has TRBV7-2 and TRBJ1-2; D remains ambiguous. Germline assignment: CDR1 SGHTA and CDR2 FQGNSA. V lost 5 bases to trimming and J lost 5 bases, with 12 bases between them. CDR3 length: 13 residues. The CDR3: CASSAGEGYGYTF. For the CDR3, the DNA is TGTGCCAGCAGCGCCGGAGAAGGTTATGGCTACACCTTC.

The gene calls are TRBV5-6 and TRBJ1-6; D possibly corresponds to TRBD1 (6 bases). The CDR3 length is 15 residues. Germline V lookup: CDR1 SGHDT, CDR2 YYEEEE. V was pared by 4 bases and J by 7 bases, with 15 bases between. This CDR3 is CASSADRSRNSPLHF. CDR3 nucleotides: TGTGCCAGCAGCGCGGACAGAAGTAGGAATTCACCCCTCCACTTT. Filled out from reference TRBV5-6 and TRBJ1-6, the complete variable domain reads DAGVTQSPTHLIKTRGQQVTLRCSPKSGHDTVSWYQQALGQGPQFIFQYYEEEERQRGNFPDRFSGHQFPNYSSELNVNALLLGDSALYLCASSADRSRNSPLHFGNGTRLTVT.

The CDR3 loop is CASTKGRGSTDTQYF. The CDR3 DNA follows: TGTGCCAGCACCAAGGGGCGGGGTAGCACAGATACGCAGTATTTT. This sequence joins TRBV5-4 and TRBJ2-3; possibly TRBD2 for D (6 bases). The CDR3 has 15 amino acids. Per germline, CDR1 SGHNT and CDR2 YYREEE (reference sequence). Trimming removed 6 bases from V and 0 bases from J, with 14 bases in between.